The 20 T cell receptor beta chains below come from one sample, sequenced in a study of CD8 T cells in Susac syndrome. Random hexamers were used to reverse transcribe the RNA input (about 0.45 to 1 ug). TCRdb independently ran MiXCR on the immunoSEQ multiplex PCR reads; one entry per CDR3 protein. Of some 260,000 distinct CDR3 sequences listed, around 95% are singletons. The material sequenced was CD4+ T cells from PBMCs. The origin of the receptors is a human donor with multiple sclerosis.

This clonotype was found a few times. The CDR3 nucleotides are TGTGCCAGCAGCCCCTTAGGGGGCTCTGGGGCCAACGTCCTGACTTTC. Its translation is CASSPLGGSGANVLTF. The J gene is TRBJ2-6, the V gene TRBV7-9; D is possibly TRBD1 (6 bases). CDR3 size: 16 residues. Germline CDR1 SEHNR, CDR2 FQNEAQ (reference sequence). The ends were cut back, 5 bases at V and 0 bases at J, with 11 bases in the middle.

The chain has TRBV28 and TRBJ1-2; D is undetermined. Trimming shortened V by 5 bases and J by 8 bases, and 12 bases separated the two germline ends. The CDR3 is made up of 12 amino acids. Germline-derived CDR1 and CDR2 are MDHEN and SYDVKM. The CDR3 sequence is CASSGSGGGYTF. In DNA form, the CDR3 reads TGTGCCAGCAGTGGATCGGGCGGCGGCTACACCTTC.

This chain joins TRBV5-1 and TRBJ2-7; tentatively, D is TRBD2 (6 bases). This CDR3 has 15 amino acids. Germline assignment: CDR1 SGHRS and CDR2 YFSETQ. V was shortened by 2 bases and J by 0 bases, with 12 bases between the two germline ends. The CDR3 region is CASSLGPGVSYEQYV. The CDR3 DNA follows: TGCGCCAGCAGCTTAGGCCCGGGGGTCTCCTACGAGCAGTACGTC.

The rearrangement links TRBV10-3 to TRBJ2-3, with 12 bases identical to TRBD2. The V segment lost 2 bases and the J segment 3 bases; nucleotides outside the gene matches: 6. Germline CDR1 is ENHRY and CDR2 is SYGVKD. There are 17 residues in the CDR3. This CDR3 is CAISERTSGVSTDTQYF. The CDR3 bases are TGTGCCATCAGTGAGAGGACTAGCGGGGTTTCGACAGATACGCAGTATTTT.

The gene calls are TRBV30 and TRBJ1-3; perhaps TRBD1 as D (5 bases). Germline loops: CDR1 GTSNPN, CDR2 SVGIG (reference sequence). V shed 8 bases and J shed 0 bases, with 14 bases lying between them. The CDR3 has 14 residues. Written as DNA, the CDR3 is TGTGCCCGGTCCCCCCAGGGCTCTGGAAACACCATATATTTT. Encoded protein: CARSPQGSGNTIYF.

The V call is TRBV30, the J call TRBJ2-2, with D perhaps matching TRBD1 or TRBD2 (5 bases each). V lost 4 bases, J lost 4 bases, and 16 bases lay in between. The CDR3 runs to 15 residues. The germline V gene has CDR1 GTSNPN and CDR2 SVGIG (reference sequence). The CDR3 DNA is TGTGCCTGGAAAAAGGGGCCCGCGGGCACCGGGGAGCTGTTTTTT. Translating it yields CAWKKGPAGTGELFF.

CDR3: CASSLGGGTGANVLTF. CDR3 in DNA: TGTGCCAGCAGCCTTGGGGGAGGGACCGGGGCCAACGTCCTGACTTTC. The chain recombines TRBV12-3 or TRBV12-4 with TRBJ2-6; the match to TRBD2 covers 7 bases. The J segment lost 4 bases and the V segment lost 6 bases, leaving 9 bases of the junction unmatched. The CDR3 sequence is 16 residues long.

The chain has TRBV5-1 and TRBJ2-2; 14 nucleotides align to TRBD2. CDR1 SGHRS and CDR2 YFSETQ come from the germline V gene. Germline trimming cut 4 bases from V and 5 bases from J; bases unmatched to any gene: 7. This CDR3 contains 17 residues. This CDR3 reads CASSHGLAGGGTGELFF. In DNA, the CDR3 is TGCGCCAGCAGCCATGGACTAGCGGGAGGTGGTACCGGGGAGCTGTTTTTT.

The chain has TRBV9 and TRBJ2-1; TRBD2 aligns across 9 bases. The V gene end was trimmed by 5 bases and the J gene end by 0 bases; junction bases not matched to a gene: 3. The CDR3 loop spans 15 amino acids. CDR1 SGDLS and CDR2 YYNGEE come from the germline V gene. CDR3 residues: CASSRTSASYNEQFF. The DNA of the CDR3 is TGTGCCAGCAGTCGGACTAGCGCCTCCTACAATGAGCAGTTCTTC.

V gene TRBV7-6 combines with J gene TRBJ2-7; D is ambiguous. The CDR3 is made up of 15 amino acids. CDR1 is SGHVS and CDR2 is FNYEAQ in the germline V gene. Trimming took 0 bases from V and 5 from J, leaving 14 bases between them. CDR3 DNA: TGTGCCAGCAGCTTAGCTTCATCTCAAACGCACGAGCAGTACTTC. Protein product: CASSLASSQTHEQYF.

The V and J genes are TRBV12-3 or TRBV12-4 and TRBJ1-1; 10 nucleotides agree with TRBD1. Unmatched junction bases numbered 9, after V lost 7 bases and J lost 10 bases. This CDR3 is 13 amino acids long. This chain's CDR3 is CASIPSDRGGAFF. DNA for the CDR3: TGTGCCAGCATACCTTCGGACAGGGGGGGAGCTTTCTTT.

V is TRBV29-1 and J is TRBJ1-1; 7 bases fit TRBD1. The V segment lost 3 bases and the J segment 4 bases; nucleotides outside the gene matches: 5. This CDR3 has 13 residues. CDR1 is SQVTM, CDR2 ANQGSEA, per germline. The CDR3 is CSVEPGGGTEAFF. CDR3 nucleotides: TGCAGCGTTGAGCCAGGGGGAGGCACTGAAGCTTTCTTT.

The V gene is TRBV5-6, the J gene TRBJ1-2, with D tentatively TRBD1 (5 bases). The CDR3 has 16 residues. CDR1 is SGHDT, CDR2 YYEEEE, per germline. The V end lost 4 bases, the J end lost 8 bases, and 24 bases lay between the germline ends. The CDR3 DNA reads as TGTGCCAGCAGCCAAGCTTCCGCAGGGAGGGGTCTGGGCTACACCTTC. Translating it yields CASSQASAGRGLGYTF.

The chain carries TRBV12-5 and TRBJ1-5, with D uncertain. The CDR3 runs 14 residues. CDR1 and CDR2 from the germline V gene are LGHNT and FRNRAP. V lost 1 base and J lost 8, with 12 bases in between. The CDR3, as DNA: TGTGCTAGTGGTTTGGGGACGTATGGGGAGCCCCAGCATTTT. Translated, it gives CASGLGTYGEPQHF.

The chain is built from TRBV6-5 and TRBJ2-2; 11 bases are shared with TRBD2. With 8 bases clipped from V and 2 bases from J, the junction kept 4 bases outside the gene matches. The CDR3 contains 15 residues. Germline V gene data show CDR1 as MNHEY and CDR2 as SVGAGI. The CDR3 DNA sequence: TGTGCCAGCCTTAGCGGGGGGGTTAACACCGGGGAGCTGTTTTTT. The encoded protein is CASLSGGVNTGELFF.

In DNA form, the CDR3 reads TGTGCCACTCAGCCGGGACAGTCCTACGAGCAGTACTTC. Residues: CATQPGQSYEQYF. The rearrangement uses TRBV15 and TRBJ2-7; 7 bases are shared with TRBD1. The germline CDR1 and CDR2 sequences are LNHNV and YYDKDF (reference sequence). This CDR3 region has 13 residues. V shed 9 bases and J 1 base; nucleotides not matched to a gene: 6.

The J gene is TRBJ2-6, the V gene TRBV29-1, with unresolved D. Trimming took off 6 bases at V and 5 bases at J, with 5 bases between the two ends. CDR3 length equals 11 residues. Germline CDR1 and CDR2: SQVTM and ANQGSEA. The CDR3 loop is CSVGWANVLTF. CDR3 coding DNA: TGCAGCGTGGGGTGGGCCAACGTCCTGACTTTC.

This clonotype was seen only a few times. The CDR3 region is CASSRTGNYEQYV. CDR3 in DNA: TGTGCCAGCAGTCGGACAGGAAACTACGAGCAGTACGTC. This chain uses TRBV6-5 with TRBJ2-7; 7 positions match TRBD1. Germline V gives CDR1 MNHEY, CDR2 SVGAGI. The CDR3 extends over 13 amino acids. V was clipped by 5 bases and J by 3 bases; unmatched bases: 4.

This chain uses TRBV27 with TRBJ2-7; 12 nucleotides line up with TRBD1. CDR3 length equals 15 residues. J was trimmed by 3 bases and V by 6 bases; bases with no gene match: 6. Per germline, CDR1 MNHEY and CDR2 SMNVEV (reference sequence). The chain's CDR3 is CASRRDRGHYYEQYF. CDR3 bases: TGTGCCAGCAGACGGGACAGGGGGCACTACTACGAGCAGTACTTC.

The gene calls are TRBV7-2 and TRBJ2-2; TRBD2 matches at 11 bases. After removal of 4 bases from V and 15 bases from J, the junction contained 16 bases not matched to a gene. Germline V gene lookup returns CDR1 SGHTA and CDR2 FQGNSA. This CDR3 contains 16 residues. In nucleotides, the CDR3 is TGTGCCAGCAGCTCGAAGAACGGACTAGCGGGCCACAAATTGTTTTTT. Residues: CASSSKNGLAGHKLFF.